This T cell receptor beta chain was retrieved from a study of T cells in Graves' hyperthyroidism and ophthalmopathy. For this clonotype: What it binds is not known.

Amplification of TCR beta CDR3 regions used RNA as the template. Primed by the HTBI set, a first-round RT-PCR was run on the TCR CDR3. TCRdb re-called the multiplex PCR reads through MiXCR, storing one row per CDR3 protein. The repertoire holds more than 350,000 distinct CDR3 sequences, with around 15% as singletons. The CDR3 has 12 amino acids. V was shortened by 4 bases and J by 8 bases, with 10 bases between the two germline ends. The germline CDR1 and CDR2 sequences are SGDLS and YYNGEE. Study results and caveats: The blood repertoire included most of the expanded thyroid clonotypes above 0.001.

This receptor was taken from a woman aged 55-70 years with Graves' ophthalmopathy. The chain is built from TRBV9 and TRBJ2-1; D possibly uses TRBD1 or TRBD2 (5 bases each). Sequencing was done on a sample of blood. Written as DNA, the CDR3 is TGTGCCAGCAGCCCGGGGCCCGATGAGCAGTTCTTC. This encodes CASSPGPDEQFF.